This T cell receptor (beta chain) was observed in a study of blood T cell repertoires in COVID-19. Across the study: Sources were T cells, B-cell-depleted T cells, or PBMCs; the material itself was cDNA or gDNA.

CDR1 is LGHNA and CDR2 is YSLEER in the germline V gene. Trimming cost V 4 bases and J 10 bases; bases outside gene matches: 9. This CDR3 is built from 15 residues. Sequenced by immunoSEQ multiplex PCR; TCRdb stores in-frame clones only, minus some. Among roughly 59,000 clones listed, approximately 80% were seen once. The J gene is TRBJ2-1, the V gene TRBV4-3, with 11 bases lining up with TRBD2. Source material: peripheral blood. This TCR was sampled from a human donor in a cohort sampled during active COVID-19. The CDR3 DNA reads TGCGCCAGCAGCCCTCGGACTAGCGGGCTGGGGGAGCAGTTCTTC. Encoded protein: CASSPRTSGLGEQFF.